This T cell receptor (beta chain) was documented in a study of beta chain features in type 1 diabetes. Sorting based on CD45RO/CCR7/CD25/CD127/CD95/CD27 separated CD4+ naive, central memory, regulatory and stem cell-like memory cells. Sorted populations all exceeded 98% purity. Expressed TCRB transcripts were sequenced because the entire RNA isolate underwent reverse transcription. Assay used: immunoSEQ multiplex PCR; TCRdb lists only in-frame clones, some missing. The sample lists about 400,000 clones; roughly 12% were seen once. This clone was seen a few times. As yet, its antigen is unknown. Whole-study findings and limits: TCRB CDR3s were moderately but significantly shorter in Type 1 diabetes patients in all four CD4+ subsets. Any HLA effect on TCRB rearrangement was left unresolved by small sub-analyses. Reduced insertions and increased deletions marked VDJ junctions in type 1 diabetes patients.

With 4 bases clipped from V and 2 bases from J, the junction kept 6 bases outside the gene matches. Germline loops: CDR1 LGHNA, CDR2 YSLEER. The CDR3 is made up of 16 amino acids. Sequences were obtained from naive CD4+ T cells from blood. The chain has TRBV4-3 and TRBJ1-3; the match to TRBD1 covers 9 bases. The receptor was derived from a woman between 18 and 29 years old with type 1 diabetes. The CDR3 DNA reads TGCGCCAGCAGCCGATCGGACAGGGGAACTGGAAACACCATATATTTT. Protein: CASSRSDRGTGNTIYF.